A selection of T cell receptor beta chains follows, all from one sample in a study of cytomegalovirus exposure and HLA in healthy donors. Method: immunoSEQ multiplex PCR; TCRdb's copy keeps in-frame clones and lacks some. The table has 130,000 or so clones, around 74% seen once; the top ten hold about 3.4%. Specimen: PBMCs. All receptors come from a man younger than 45 in good health and CMV-seronegative. The CDR3 runs from the conserved cysteine through the conserved F or W. Fields, in order: J gene, V gene, D gene, clone size, CDR3 DNA, CDR3 protein. A D gene is named only where the DNA matches it firmly. A clone size is listed for some rows: how often the clone was seen (once, few, many), or a class if it is expanded.

TRBJ2-7,TRBV5-4,NA,NA,TGTGCCAGCAGCTTGGAGACAGCCTCGTCCGAGCAGTACTTC,CASSLETASSEQYF
TRBJ2-3,TRBV14,NA,NA,TGTGCCAGCAGCCAAGACAGGGGCCTCGGAGATACGCAGTATTTT,CASSQDRGLGDTQYF
TRBJ2-3,TRBV6-4,TRBD1,hyperexpanded,TGTGCCAGCAGTGACGGGACAGGGGGCACAGATACGCAGTATTTT,CASSDGTGGTDTQYF
TRBJ1-1,TRBV20-1,NA,NA,TGCAGTGCTACGGTGAACACTGAAGCTTTCTTT,CSATVNTEAFF
TRBJ1-1,TRBV30,TRBD1,NA,TGTGCCTGGGGGACAGGGGGGACTGAAGCTTTCTTT,CAWGTGGTEAFF
TRBJ1-6,TRBV2,NA,NA,TGTGCCAGCAGTGAAACGGCAGGCCGATCACCCCTCCACTTT,CASSETAGRSPLHF
TRBJ1-4,TRBV4-3,TRBD1,NA,TGCGCCAGCAGCCATCCCGGAGGCGGACAGGCGGTTAATGAAAAACTGTTTTTT,CASSHPGGGQAVNEKLFF
TRBJ2-3,TRBV4-1,NA,NA,TGCGCCAGCAGCCAAGAGTCTAGCGCATATACGCAGTATTTT,CASSQESSAYTQYF
TRBJ1-1,TRBV7-9,NA,once,TGTGCCAGCAGCTTAATGGGGGGTGACACTGAAGCTTTCTTT,CASSLMGGDTEAFF
TRBJ1-4,TRBV2,NA,NA,TGTGCCAGCAGAACCCCGGTGGAAAAACTGTTTTTT,CASRTPVEKLFF
TRBJ2-1,TRBV7-3,TRBD2,NA,TGTGCCAGCAGCTTAACCGGGGAGGGCGATGAGCAGTTCTTC,CASSLTGEGDEQFF
TRBJ2-4,TRBV4-1,NA,few,TGCGCCAGCAGCCAAGATAGGACAACATTAGCCAAAAACATTCAGTACTTC,CASSQDRTTLAKNIQYF
TRBJ2-7,TRBV7-9,TRBD1,NA,TGTGCCAGCAGCCCTGAGACAGGGGTGAACGAGCAGTACTTC,CASSPETGVNEQYF
TRBJ1-2,TRBV29-1,NA,NA,TGCAGCGGTGGGACATCCAACTATGGCTACACCTTC,CSGGTSNYGYTF
TRBJ2-7,TRBV7-6,TRBD1,once,TGTGCCAGCAGCTCAACGGGACAGACCTACGAGCAGTACTTC,CASSSTGQTYEQYF
TRBJ2-3,TRBV6-5,NA,few,TGTGCCAGCAGTTCTGGGGCCACAGATACGCAGTATTTT,CASSSGATDTQYF
TRBJ2-1,TRBV11-2,TRBD2,NA,TGTGCCAGCTTACCCGGGACTAGCGGGTTCTACAATGAGCAGTTCTTC,CASLPGTSGFYNEQFF
TRBJ2-3,TRBV5-1,NA,NA,TGCGCCAGCAGCCCGGAGGGTGCACTGGGTACGCAGTATTTT,CASSPEGALGTQYF
TRBJ1-2,TRBV13,NA,once,TGTGCCAGCAGCTTAGGCCCGGGCGACAGAGTTGGCTACACCTTC,CASSLGPGDRVGYTF
TRBJ2-7,TRBV5-1,TRBD2,NA,TGCGCCAGCAGCTCCCGGCCGGGAGGGAACTACGAGCAGTACTTC,CASSSRPGGNYEQYF
TRBJ2-7,TRBV28,NA,NA,TGTGCCAGCGAAGACAGGTTTGGCTACGAGCAGTACTTC,CASEDRFGYEQYF
TRBJ2-3,TRBV7-2,NA,few,TGTGCCAGCAGCCCGCGACAGTACACAGATACGCAGTATTTT,CASSPRQYTDTQYF
TRBJ1-5,TRBV28,TRBD1,few,TGTGCCAGCAGCGACAGGGAAGAGCCCCAGCATTTT,CASSDREEPQHF
TRBJ1-2,TRBV5-6,NA,NA,TGTGCCAGCAGCACCCGGACAGAAAACAACTATGGCTACACCTTC,CASSTRTENNYGYTF
TRBJ2-7,TRBV5-6,TRBD2,NA,TGTGCCAGCAGCTTGGATCTCGGGAGGGCCGTCTACGAGCAGTACTTC,CASSLDLGRAVYEQYF
TRBJ1-2,TRBV9,NA,NA,TGTGCCAGCAGCGTAGTAGGGGGAAACGATGGCTACACCTTC,CASSVVGGNDGYTF
TRBJ2-7,TRBV6-5,TRBD1,NA,TGTGCCAGCAGTTACTCCCGGGACAGAGGCTACGAGCAGTACTTC,CASSYSRDRGYEQYF
TRBJ2-7,TRBV5-4,TRBD2,NA,TGTGCCAGCGGAGGACTAGCGGACTACGAGCAGTACTTC,CASGGLADYEQYF
TRBJ1-1,TRBV5-6,NA,NA,TGTGCCAGCAGCTTGGGGCTTGAAGCTTTCTTT,CASSLGLEAFF
TRBJ2-3,TRBV7-3,NA,NA,TGTGCCAGCAGCTCATCCTACGTTACAGATACGCAGTATTTT,CASSSSYVTDTQYF
TRBJ1-5,TRBV28,NA,NA,TGTGCCAGCAGCGAGCAGTACAGGGCGCTCTGGCCCCAGCATTTT,CASSEQYRALWPQHF
TRBJ2-7,TRBV7-6,TRBD1,few,TGTGCCAGCAGCTTAGGGGACAGGGCAGGCGAGCAGTACTTC,CASSLGDRAGEQYF
TRBJ1-1,TRBV5-5,TRBD1,NA,TGTGCCAGCAGCTGGGTCCAGGGGGCGAAAGCTTTCTTT,CASSWVQGAKAFF
TRBJ1-2,TRBV28,NA,NA,TGTGCCAGCAGTACATCCCAGGGGCGTCGAGGCTACACCTTC,CASSTSQGRRGYTF
TRBJ2-5,TRBV4-3,NA,NA,TGCGCCAGCAGCCAAGGACTAGGCAAAGAGACCCAGTACTTC,CASSQGLGKETQYF
TRBJ2-7,TRBV9,TRBD1,NA,TGTGCCAGCAGCTTGGGGCAGGGGGCTAGGTACGAGCAGTACTTC,CASSLGQGARYEQYF
TRBJ1-2,TRBV10-3,NA,NA,TGTGCCATCAGTGTGGAGCCGGAGTATGGCTACACCTTC,CAISVEPEYGYTF
TRBJ2-1,TRBV9,NA,NA,TGTGCCGCCCACGCAACCGGGACACCAGACAATGAGCAGTTCTTC,CAAHATGTPDNEQFF
TRBJ1-4,TRBV7-9,NA,once,TGTGCCAGCAGCCGAGGGCAGTGGGAAAAACTGTTTTTT,CASSRGQWEKLFF
TRBJ1-4,TRBV29-1,TRBD1,NA,TGCAGCGATCTCCGGTTCAGGACAGGTTGTGTTGAGGATGAAAAACTGTTTTTT,CSDLRFRTGCVEDEKLFF
TRBJ2-3,TRBV9,NA,few,TGTGCCAGCAGCGTAGTGCCGAGAACAGATACGCAGTATTTT,CASSVVPRTDTQYF
TRBJ2-7,TRBV30,NA,once,TGTGCCTGGAGTAACAGCGGATACGAGCAGTACTTC,CAWSNSGYEQYF
TRBJ2-7,TRBV30,NA,NA,TGTGCCTGGTCTCTGGGGAGAGAGCAGTACTTC,CAWSLGREQYF
TRBJ2-3,TRBV28,TRBD2,NA,TGTGCCAGCAGTGCCCCGACTAGCGGGAGCACAGATACGCAGTATTTT,CASSAPTSGSTDTQYF
TRBJ2-1,TRBV28,TRBD2,NA,TGTGCCAGCAGTTTACCCGGGACTAGCATGTCCAATGAGCAGTTCTTC,CASSLPGTSMSNEQFF
TRBJ2-1,TRBV7-6,TRBD2,NA,TGTGCCAGCAGCTTAGGAACTAGCGGAGGATACAATGAGCAGTTCTTC,CASSLGTSGGYNEQFF
TRBJ1-2,TRBV19,NA,NA,TGTGCCAGTAGTCGAAGTAACGGAGCTAACTATGGCTACACCTTC,CASSRSNGANYGYTF
TRBJ2-3,TRBV7-9,NA,NA,TGTGCCAGCAGCTCCTCACAGACACCAGATACGCAGTATTTT,CASSSSQTPDTQYF
TRBJ1-5,TRBV13,NA,NA,TGTGCCAGCAGCCTTAGCAATCAGCCCCAGCATTTT,CASSLSNQPQHF
TRBJ1-4,TRBV15,NA,NA,TGTGCCACCAGCAGAGATCCTACAGGGAATGAAAAACTGTTTTTT,CATSRDPTGNEKLFF
TRBJ2-3,TRBV4-2,TRBD2,NA,TGTGCCAGCAGCCAAGGGGGCCTAGCGGGAGGGAGGGATACGCAGTATTTT,CASSQGGLAGGRDTQYF
TRBJ2-7,TRBV5-6,TRBD2,NA,TGTGCCAGCAGCCAGACTAGCGGGAACTACGAGCAGTACTTC,CASSQTSGNYEQYF
TRBJ1-6,TRBV28,NA,NA,TGTGCCAGCATTAGATCGGTGGGGGGAGCGGCACCCCTCCACTTT,CASIRSVGGAAPLHF